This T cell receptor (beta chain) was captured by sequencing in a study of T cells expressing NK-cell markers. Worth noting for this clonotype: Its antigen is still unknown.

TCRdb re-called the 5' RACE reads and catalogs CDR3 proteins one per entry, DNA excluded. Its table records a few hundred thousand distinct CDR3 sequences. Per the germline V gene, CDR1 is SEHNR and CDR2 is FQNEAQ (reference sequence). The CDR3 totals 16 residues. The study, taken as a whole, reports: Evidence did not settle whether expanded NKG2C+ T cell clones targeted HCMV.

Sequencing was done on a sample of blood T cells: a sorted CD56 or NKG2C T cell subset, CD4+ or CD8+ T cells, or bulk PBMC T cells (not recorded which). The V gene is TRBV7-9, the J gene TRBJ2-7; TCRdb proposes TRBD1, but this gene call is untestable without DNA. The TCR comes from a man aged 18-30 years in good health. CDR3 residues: CASSLVTGTEQYEQYF.